This T cell receptor beta chain originates from a study of blood T cell repertoires in COVID-19. About the study: There were acute and convalescent COVID-19 samples, and they came from the United States, Italy and Spain.

How the authors handled the data: Estimation of nucleated cell counts relied on the amplification of reference gene primers. Profiling relied on immunoSEQ multiplex PCR, and the TCRdb table lists in-frame clones only, not all of them. Clonal size and the V and J genes are those of that table, whereas D and trimming came from the DNA. The sample consists of about 35,000 clones, roughly 78% of them appearing once. Deletions cut 3 bases from V and 7 bases from J, with 19 bases between. Germline CDR1 is GTSNPN and CDR2 is SVGIG (reference sequence). There are 14 residues in the CDR3. The chain recombines TRBV30 with TRBJ2-7, with D possibly TRBD2 on 6 matching bases. This clonotype was sampled from a man older than 75 with active or convalescent COVID-19. Sample: peripheral blood. The CDR3 DNA reads TGTGCCTGGAGCCCCCGGACGGGGGTAGAGGAGCAGTACTTC. Amino acids: CAWSPRTGVEEQYF.